These 19 T cell receptor beta chains were all obtained from the same sample, sequenced in a study of memory CD4+ T cells and cytomegalovirus serostatus. Sequencing used immunoSEQ multiplex PCR; TCRdb keeps in-frame clones, though not all of them. This sample yields tens of thousands of clones, of which 65% to 80% are seen a single time; 0.7% to 0.85% belongs to the top ten. The sort gate was single viable CD3+CD4+CD8-CD45RO+ cells for memory CD4+ T cells. Sequencing was done on a sample of memory CD4+ T cells from blood. These receptors were obtained from an adult in good health and CMV-seronegative.

This chain joins TRBV10-2 and TRBJ1-1; D gene uncertain. Germline loops: CDR1 WSHSY, CDR2 SAAADI. CDR3 length: 13 residues. Deletions cut 3 bases from V and 1 base from J, with 6 bases between. The CDR3 nucleotides are TGCGCCAGCAGTGAAGGGAGGAACACTGAAGCTTTCTTT. Translating it yields CASSEGRNTEAFF.

The sample holds one count of this clone. The V call is TRBV7-2, the J call TRBJ1-2; D is unclear. The CDR3 extends over 13 amino acids. Germline V gene data show CDR1 as SGHTA and CDR2 as FQGNSA. Trimming shortened V by 8 bases and J by 2 bases, and 12 bases separated the two germline ends. The CDR3 protein is CASAPGSNYGYTF. The CDR3 DNA reads TGTGCCAGCGCTCCGGGCTCGAACTATGGCTACACCTTC.

The table lists this clone with a few counts. This chain uses TRBV7-2 with TRBJ2-7; no clear D. V lost 8 bases and J 4 bases, leaving 9 bases between the germline ends. The CDR3 runs 11 residues. Germline lookup yields CDR1 SGHTA and CDR2 FQGNSA. In DNA, the CDR3 is TGTGCCAGCGGGTCTGAGTACGAGCAGTACTTC. Its protein product is CASGSEYEQYF.

The gene calls are TRBV5-1 and TRBJ2-7, with TRBD1 matching over 7 bases. V lost 0 bases and J lost 5; bases outside the gene matches: 8. Germline values: CDR1 SGHRS, CDR2 YFSETQ. The CDR3 consists of 15 residues. As DNA, the CDR3 is TGCGCCAGCAGCTTGGATTACAGGGGTTTGGACGAGCAGTACTTC. The encoded protein is CASSLDYRGLDEQYF.

The genes are TRBV28 and TRBJ1-2, with 9 bases aligning to TRBD1. This CDR3 comprises 12 residues. Germline V CDR1 and CDR2: MDHEN, SYDVKM. Here the CDR3 DNA reads TGTTCTTGCGGGACAGGGCCTTATGGCTACACCTTC. Translating gives CSCGTGPYGYTF.

This chain connects TRBV15 to TRBJ1-6, with D hard to call. The CDR3 consists of 14 residues. The V end was cut by 7 bases, the J end by 5 bases, with 12 bases between. Looked up from germline, CDR1 is LNHNV and CDR2 is YYDKDF (reference sequence). The CDR3: CATIPRQNNSPLHF. CDR3 in DNA: TGTGCCACCATCCCTAGACAAAATAATTCACCCCTCCACTTT.

This clone was recorded many times. The rearrangement uses TRBV29-1 and TRBJ1-6; unclear D gene. V lost 5 bases and J lost 10, with 18 bases in between. This CDR3 region has 14 residues. CDR1 and CDR2 from the germline V gene are SQVTM and ANQGSEA. CDR3 DNA sequence: TGCAGCGTTCTCTACTCTCGGCCAAGGTCACCCCTCCACTTT. This codes for CSVLYSRPRSPLHF. The entire variable domain, with the rest obtained from reference TRBV29-1 and TRBJ1-6, is as follows: SAVISQKPSRDICQRGTSLTIQCQVDSQVTMMFWYRQQPGQSLTLIATANQGSEATYESGFVIDKFPISRPNLTFSTLTVSNMSPEDSSIYLCSVLYSRPRSPLHFGNGTRLTVT.

This chain links TRBV18 with TRBJ1-4; D might be TRBD1 (5 bases). Germline V gives CDR1 KGHSH, CDR2 LQKENI. CDR3 length: 14 residues. With 4 bases removed from V and 4 bases from J, the gap between germline ends came to 10 bases. Here the CDR3 DNA reads TGTGCCAGCTCACGGGGGTCCCTTAATGAAAAACTGTTTTTT. The encoded protein is CASSRGSLNEKLFF. Full variable domain (remainder filled in from reference TRBV18 and TRBJ1-4): NAGVMQNPRHLVRRRGQEARLRCSPMKGHSHVYWYRQLPEEGLKFMVYLQKENIIDESGMPKERFSAEFPKEGPSILRIQQVVRGDSAAYFCASSRGSLNEKLFFGSGTQLSVL.

This clone was observed a few times. This rearrangement joins TRBV25-1 to TRBJ1-1; 7 bases map to TRBD1. CDR1 and CDR2 from the germline V gene are MGHDK and SYGVNS. This CDR3 spans 16 amino acids. The J segment lost 4 bases and the V segment lost 5 bases, leaving 13 bases of the junction unmatched. CDR3 amino acids: CASSSLGAGGTTEAFF. The CDR3 DNA reads as TGTGCCAGCAGTTCCCTCGGGGCAGGGGGGACCACTGAAGCTTTCTTT.

V and J are TRBV12-5 and TRBJ2-7, with D perhaps TRBD2 (5 bases). The V end lost 9 bases, the J end lost 0 bases, and 15 bases lay between the germline ends. Germline assignment: CDR1 LGHNT and CDR2 FRNRAP. There are 14 residues in the CDR3. CDR3 in DNA: TGTGCTAGCAGGCCGGGCGGGTCCTCCTACGAGCAGTACTTC. Its protein is CASRPGGSSYEQYF.

V gene TRBV9 combines with J gene TRBJ2-2, with 13 bases lining up with TRBD2. The V gene end was trimmed by 5 bases and the J gene end by 4 bases; junction bases not matched to a gene: 2. The germline gives CDR1 SGDLS, CDR2 YYNGEE. The CDR3 runs to 15 residues. The chain's CDR3 is CASRRTSGSTGELFF. For the CDR3, the DNA is TGTGCCAGCAGGAGGACTAGCGGGAGCACCGGGGAGCTGTTTTTT.

A single count supports this clone. CDR3 sequence (DNA): TGTGCCAGCAGGTCCCTGCGGCCCGGACATAGCGTTGCGGAGACCCAGTACTTC. Amino acids: CASRSLRPGHSVAETQYF. The rearrangement links TRBV11-2 to TRBJ2-5, with D possibly called TRBD1 or TRBD2 (5 bases each). The CDR3 length is 18 residues. CDR1 and CDR2 (germline): SGHAT, FQNNGV. V lost 6 bases, J lost 5 bases, and 28 bases lay in between.

The gene calls are TRBV6-1 and TRBJ2-4; possible D gene TRBD2, 6 bases. The CDR3 has 15 amino acids. V was cut by 4 bases and J by 4 bases, with 14 bases left in between. The germline CDR1 and CDR2 sequences are MNHNS and SASEGT. This chain's CDR3 is CASSAGEGAKNIQYF. DNA for the CDR3: TGTGCCAGCAGTGCGGGGGAAGGGGCGAAAAACATTCAGTACTTC.

The V and J genes are TRBV6-5 and TRBJ2-5; no clear D gene. The CDR3 totals 11 residues. Germline CDR1 reads MNHEY; CDR2 reads SVGAGI. Trimming took 4 bases from V and 3 from J, leaving 3 bases between them. The CDR3 nucleotides are TGTGCCAGCAGTTGGGAAGAGACCCAGTACTTC. Amino acids: CASSWEETQYF.

The table lists this clone with a few counts. This sequence joins TRBV10-3 and TRBJ2-3, with TRBD2 matching 8 bases. Germline CDR1 reads ENHRY; CDR2 reads SYGVKD. V was pared by 0 bases and J by 3 bases, with 5 bases of the junction left unmatched. The CDR3 runs to 16 residues. CDR3 in DNA: TGTGCCATCAGTGAGTCTGCGGGGGGAGCTACAGATACGCAGTATTTT. Protein product: CAISESAGGATDTQYF.

The chain joins TRBV5-5 to TRBJ2-5, with D possibly being TRBD1 or TRBD2 (5 bases each). The CDR3 is 16 residues long. Between the trimmed V and J ends, which lost 5 bases and 2 bases, there was a span of 19 bases. Germline CDR1 reads SGHKS; CDR2 reads YYEKEE (reference sequence). The CDR3 reads CASRRVLGRLQETQYF. The CDR3 bases are TGTGCCAGCAGGCGAGTGTTGGGACGATTACAAGAGACCCAGTACTTC.

The rearrangement uses TRBV14 and TRBJ2-2; weak D call: TRBD1 (6 bases). CDR3 size: 15 residues. CDR1 SGHDN and CDR2 FVKESK come from the germline V gene. V lost 0 bases, J lost 8 bases, and 13 bases lay in between. CDR3 amino acids: CASSQDYRVGGELFF. Written as DNA, the CDR3 is TGTGCCAGCAGCCAAGATTACAGGGTTGGAGGGGAGCTGTTTTTT.

The chain joins TRBV5-1 to TRBJ2-6, with a tentative D call TRBD2 (5 bases). Germline V gene sequence: CDR1 SGHRS, CDR2 YFSETQ. This CDR3 spans 15 amino acids. V shed 6 bases and J shed 2 bases, with 12 bases lying between them. The CDR3 here is CASKSDWAGANVLTF. CDR3 sequence (DNA): TGCGCCAGCAAATCGGACTGGGCTGGGGCCAACGTCCTGACTTTC.

This chain links TRBV28 with TRBJ2-4; 9 nucleotides match TRBD1. Germline trimming cut 3 bases from V and 7 bases from J; bases unmatched to any gene: 4. The CDR3 covers 14 residues. Germline V lookup: CDR1 MDHEN, CDR2 SYDVKM. The CDR3 spells CASSFPDRGNIQYF. The CDR3 DNA follows: TGTGCCAGCAGTTTCCCCGACAGGGGGAACATTCAGTACTTC.